A single sample gave rise to the 5 T cell receptor beta chains below, sequenced in a study of blood T cell repertoires in COVID-19. Profiled with immunoSEQ multiplex PCR; TCRdb holds only in-frame clones, not every one. The table has about 190,000 clones, roughly 80% seen once; the top ten hold roughly 3.2%. Material: PBMCs or T cells enriched from blood (not recorded which). The receptors shown here come from a woman in her twenties or thirties who had recovered from COVID-19.

This rearrangement joins TRBV11-2 to TRBJ2-3, with TRBD2 as a possible D gene (5 bases). CDR3 length equals 11 residues. Trimming removed 6 bases at V and 6 bases at J, with 7 bases between. In germline, CDR1 is SGHAT, CDR2 FQNNGV. In DNA form, the CDR3 reads TGTGCCAGCAGGAGGGTCGATACGCAGTATTTT. Amino acids: CASRRVDTQYF.

The rearrangement joins TRBV6-5 to TRBJ2-3, with 7 bases lining up with TRBD1. Germline CDR1 MNHEY, CDR2 SVGAGI. CDR3 length: 15 residues. The V gene end was trimmed by 6 bases and the J gene end by 3 bases; junction bases not matched to a gene: 9. The CDR3 loop reads CASRPQGKSTDTQYF. In DNA, the CDR3 is TGTGCCAGCAGACCACAGGGGAAGTCGACAGATACGCAGTATTTT.

As for this clone: Within the sample, other DNA sequences also encode this same CDR3. The chain links TRBV5-1 to TRBJ1-2; TRBD1 is a possible D gene (5 bases). The germline V gene encodes CDR1 SGHRS and CDR2 YFSETQ. The CDR3 totals 14 residues. V lost 3 bases to trimming and J lost 0 bases, with 9 bases between them. The CDR3 nucleotides are TGCGCCAGCAGCTCAGACAGAGCTAACTATGGCTACACCTTC. It specifies CASSSDRANYGYTF.

The V call is TRBV19, the J call TRBJ2-5; 8 bases are a match to TRBD2. The germline V gene has CDR1 LNHDA and CDR2 SQIVND (reference sequence). This CDR3 has 15 amino acids. V was pared by 6 bases and J by 5 bases, with 11 bases of the junction left unmatched. The CDR3 DNA reads TGTGCCAGTAGCATGAGCGGGAGACGTGGTGAGACCCAGTACTTC. Encoded protein: CASSMSGRRGETQYF.

This rearrangement joins TRBV19 to TRBJ2-3; TRBD1 matches at 9 bases. The trim removed 6 bases at V and 2 bases at J, leaving 9 bases unmatched. Germline V gives CDR1 LNHDA, CDR2 SQIVND (reference sequence). The CDR3 is made up of 16 amino acids. The CDR3 DNA reads as TGTGCCAGTAGAGGACCGACAGGGGGGGACACAGATACGCAGTATTTT. This translates into CASRGPTGGDTDTQYF. Supplemented by reference TRBV19 and TRBJ2-3, the full variable domain reads DGGITQSPKYLFRKEGQNVTLSCEQNLNHDAMYWYRQDPGQGLRLIYYSQIVNDFQKGDIAEGYSVSREKKESFPLTVTSAQKNPTAFYLCASRGPTGGDTDTQYFGPGTRLTVL.